This paragraph reports one T cell receptor beta chain. A single record per CDR3 protein comes from TCRdb applying MiXCR to the RT-PCR reads. Of roughly 960,000 distinct CDR3 sequences in the sample, around 17% were seen once. The CDR3 runs to 15 residues. Trimming at V came to 5 bases and at J to 4 bases, leaving 7 bases not matched to a gene. The data were taken from a study of patients and donors after allogeneic stem cell transplantation. The genes are TRBV12-3 or TRBV12-4 and TRBJ2-5; 10 bases are a match to TRBD1. The material sequenced was blood, either unsorted or a sorted T cell fraction (not recorded which). The receptor's source is a human donor who was either an allogeneic HSCT recipient or a stem cell or donor lymphocyte infusion donor (not recorded which). It is not recorded whose cells these are; they may come from a transplant donor. The CDR3 DNA follows: TGTGCCAGCAGTCCCGGACAGGGGGGGAGAGAGACCCAGTACTTC. Translation: CASSPGQGGRETQYF.